Reported below is one T cell receptor (beta chain). What antigen it recognizes has not been identified. Base qualities are not at hand, and no much larger clone is one base apart. Library preparation was by 5' RACE. Instrument on record: Illumina HiSeq 2000. A universal primer binding site was added through template switching, and the final cDNA carried a unique molecular identifier so that TCR cDNA molecules could be counted accurately. Specific primers in the conserved constant-segment region were used to synthesize first-strand cDNA for TCR alpha and beta chains. To control for contamination, every cDNA library was double barcoded, receiving both a SMART-Mk sample barcode and Illumina barcodes. Two successive PCR steps introduced TruSeq adapter sequences along with Illumina sample barcodes. The Illumina HiSeq platform was used with custom primers to sequence TCR alpha and beta cDNA libraries. In the original analysis: Raw reads were processed with MiGEC to extract unique molecular identifiers, and MiXCR was used to determine CDR3 positions. For each individual, recombination models were inferred using an EM algorithm with the repgenHMM and IGoR tools. The analysis of shared clonotypes was done with the tcR package in R, with sharing normalized by the product of cloneset sizes. Out-of-frame nonproductive sequences were analyzed to study raw recombination free of thymic and clonal selection effects. The public reads were reanalyzed by TCRdb: fastp trimming at Q25, MiXCR alignment, in-frame beta chains only. Entries are consolidated by CDR3 protein sequence, retaining the most common genes and DNA. It is TCRdb's table, rather than the study itself, that gives the V and J calls and clone size. The sample data list 500,000 to 600,000 distinct CDR3 sequences, and about 20% of these were observed just once. About 0.91% of the sample is taken by the ten largest.

This entry comes from a study of identical twins (dated by TCRdb to 2016 to 2017). For the wider study: TCR alpha and beta repertoires from monozygotic twins, unrelated adults of various ages and cord blood were deep-sequenced to test whether fetal clonotypes persist. To rule out contamination, the twin experiments were replicated at different times with different library preparation protocols. The paper as a whole reports these results and caveats: The excess sharing between twins in beta out-of-frame sequences was weaker because fewer shared sequences reduced the signal-to-noise ratio. Invariant T cells such as MAIT and iNKT could partly confound zero-insertion analyses, although diverse VJ usage argued against such confounding for most clonotypes. In monozygotic twins, recombination models systematically underestimated out-of-frame TCR alpha sharing, but the models matched the sharing seen between unrelated individuals. Because the same donors could not be followed over many years, the conclusions depended on cross-sectional statistical analysis. Compared with coincidental sharing between unrelated individuals, out-of-frame TCR alpha sequences shared between twins had an excess of sequences with low generation probability. Abundant cord blood beta clonotypes had fewer insertions, young adult naive repertoires showed a similar but weaker trend, and memory repertoires showed no such trend.

Only healthy Caucasian donors were included. Three pairs of female monozygotic twins, all aged roughly 18 to 30 years, were included in the twin cohort. Positive isolation kits from Invitrogen were used to isolate the CD4+ and CD8+ T cell populations. The CDR3 starts with the cysteine, ends with the phenylalanine, and has 19 residues. Kept here is only the CDR3 DNA, which spans 57 bases and is read in frame from base 1. The V end gives up 4 bases and the J end 4 bases, leaving 18 bases in the junction not matched to a gene. Looking up the germline V gene yields CDR1 LGHNA and CDR2 YNFKEQ. Separately, the same data were catalogued under a study of T cells expressing NK-cell markers. The second investigation adds: In sorted CD3+CD56+NKG2C+, CD3+CD56+NKG2C- and CD3+CD56-NKG2C+ T-cell subsets from several donors, TCR beta-chain repertoires were profiled. Among the eight sequenced donors, seven were HCMV-seropositive and one was HCMV-seronegative. In several experiments an anti-gammadeltaTCR antibody was added to restrict sorting to alphabetaTCR-expressing T cells. In more than 5 donors, the dominant CD3+CD56+NKG2C+ clonotypes ranked among the top 10 CD8+ clonotypes, making up roughly 1.0-7.0% of CD8+ T cells. Those dominant clonotypes were again the most abundant among CD3+CD56-NKG2C+ cells in a few donors, at about 25-60.1%. Whether the expanded NKG2C-expressing T cell clones were specific for HCMV antigens remained unclear. The study sequenced eight donors, all healthy volunteers chosen at random: three men and five women. HCMV-specific IgG was detected in serum with a commercial ELISA kit to determine HCMV serostatus. Reads were demultiplexed and grouped by UMI with MIGEC, and clonotypes were assembled and quantified with MiTCR. To exclude erroneous sequences, any TCR cDNA sequence not supported by at least two reads was discarded. Downstream repertoire analysis used the tcR package, and clonotypes were matched across fractions by CDR3 nucleotide sequence plus V segment. VDJmatch was used to annotate antigen specificity against VDJdb, with one amino acid substitution allowed in CDR3.

This clonotype was obtained from a woman younger than 30 in good health. The specimen was CD4+ T cells sorted from blood. The chain is made from TRBV4-2 and TRBJ2-1, with 8 bases matching TRBD2. In nucleotides, the sequence is TGTGCCAGCAGCCCCGAACGATACGGTAGGAGCGGGGGTTACAATGAGCAGTTCTTC. It encodes CASSPERYGRSGGYNEQFF.